What follows describes a single TCR beta chain. The data were taken from a study of T cells in Graves' hyperthyroidism and ophthalmopathy. J gave up 3 bases and V 6 bases, and 2 bases lay outside the gene matches. CDR3 length equals 13 residues. Looked up from germline, CDR1 is MNHNS and CDR2 is SASEGT. TCR beta CDR3 sequences were amplified from RNA transcripts. A set of HTBI primers served as the primers for a first-round RT-PCR of the TCR CDR3. A single record per CDR3 protein comes from TCRdb applying MiXCR to the multiplex PCR reads. The sample includes a few hundred thousand distinct CDR3 sequences, 15% to 17% of them seen just once.

The sample taken for sequencing was blood. The J gene is TRBJ1-2, the V gene TRBV6-1, with 9 bases that match TRBD1. This TCR was recovered from a woman younger than 45 with Graves' hyperthyroidism. CDR3 loop: CASSYRGHYGYTF. The CDR3 DNA follows: TGTGCCAGCAGCTACAGGGGGCACTATGGCTACACCTTC.